The 14 T cell receptor beta chains below all came from one sample that was sequenced in a study of blood T cell repertoires in COVID-19. Produced via immunoSEQ multiplex PCR; TCRdb's table is partial and in-frame only. This table holds about 110,000 clones, 80% to 90% found once. Sequenced input: peripheral blood. The receptor set was obtained from an older woman with acute or convalescent COVID-19.

The chain combines TRBV6-5 with TRBJ1-1; D might be TRBD1 (5 bases). The CDR3 runs 13 residues. V lost 2 bases and J 6 bases, leaving 10 bases between the germline ends. Germline CDR1 is MNHEY and CDR2 is SVGAGI. CDR3 coding DNA: TGTGCCAGCAGTTACAGGGGTGGCGCTGAAGCTTTCTTT. It codes for CASSYRGGAEAFF.

The chain recombines TRBV12-5 with TRBJ1-6; D may be TRBD1 (6 bases). The germline V gene encodes CDR1 LGHNT and CDR2 FRNRAP. There are 14 residues in the CDR3. The V and J ends lost 0 bases and 12 bases respectively, with 12 bases between them. DNA for the CDR3: TGTGCTAGTGGTTTGGTACAGGGCCAAGGACCCCTCCACTTT. Amino acids: CASGLVQGQGPLHF.

The J gene is TRBJ1-1, the V gene TRBV19; D unclear. V was pared by 5 bases and J by 10 bases, with 8 bases between. The CDR3 is 10 residues long. Germline loops: CDR1 LNHDA, CDR2 SQIVND (reference sequence). This CDR3 is CASSAGRAFF. The CDR3 DNA reads as TGTGCCAGTAGTGCCGGGAGAGCTTTCTTT.

This chain links TRBV5-1 with TRBJ2-5; a possible D gene is TRBD2 (6 bases). Trimming took off 0 bases at V and 0 bases at J, with 9 bases between the two ends. Germline V gene sequence: CDR1 SGHRS, CDR2 YFSETQ. This CDR3 spans 15 amino acids. CDR3 in DNA: TGCGCCAGCAGCTTGGCGCGGGAACACCAAGAGACCCAGTACTTC. Amino acids: CASSLAREHQETQYF.

To note about this clone: The germline gene is not matched at one end of the junction; a read error may be the cause. This chain joins TRBV7-2 and TRBJ1-1, with 9 nucleotides matching TRBD1. The germline gives CDR1 SGHTA, CDR2 FQGNSA. CDR3 length: 14 amino acids. CDR3 loop: CASSSQGAGTDSLF. The CDR3 DNA sequence: TGTGCCAGCAGCTCACAGGGGGCCGGCACTGATTCCCTCTTT.

V gene TRBV5-1 combines with J gene TRBJ1-2; D ambiguous. Deletions cut 5 bases from V and 4 bases from J, with 18 bases between. The CDR3 extends over 15 amino acids. Looked up from germline, CDR1 is SGHRS and CDR2 is YFSETQ. The CDR3 region is CASRFGGRATYGYTF. CDR3 in DNA: TGCGCCAGCAGGTTCGGAGGGAGGGCTACCTATGGCTACACCTTC. Based on the CDR3 plus reference TRBV5-1 and TRBJ1-2, the full variable domain is KAGVTQTPRYLIKTRGQQVTLSCSPISGHRSVSWYQQTPGQGLQFLFEYFSETQRNKGNFPGRFSGRQFSNSRSEMNVSTLELGDSALYLCASRFGGRATYGYTFGSGTRLTVV.

Comment on this clone: One end of the junction varies from germline; a read error may be responsible. The chain carries TRBV7-7 and TRBJ2-7; TRBD1 matches at 7 bases. The length of the CDR3 is 14 residues. Germline V gives CDR1 SSHAT, CDR2 FNYEAQ (reference sequence). The CDR3 DNA is TGTGCTAGCAGCCCAGGGACAGACACCTACGAGCAGTACTTC. It encodes CASSPGTDTYEQYF.

V usage is TRBV28 and J usage is TRBJ2-7, with D possibly being TRBD1 (6 bases). Trimming took 6 bases from V and 3 from J, leaving 21 bases between them. This CDR3 is built from 16 residues. Germline CDR1 reads MDHEN; CDR2 reads SYDVKM. For the CDR3, the DNA is TGTGCCAGCAGCCCTCGGACAGATGCCTATTTCTACGAGCAGTACTTC. It specifies CASSPRTDAYFYEQYF. Full variable domain (outside the CDR3, taken from reference TRBV28 and TRBJ2-7): DVKVTQSSRYLVKRTGEKVFLECVQDMDHENMFWYRQDPGLGLRLIYFSYDVKMKEKGDIPEGYSVSREKKERFSLILESASTNQTSMYLCASSPRTDAYFYEQYFGPGTRLTVT.

V usage is TRBV6-1 and J usage is TRBJ1-4, with D maybe TRBD1 (5 bases). Germline CDR1 and CDR2: MNHNS and SASEGT. The CDR3 consists of 14 residues. The ends were cut back, 0 bases at V and 5 bases at J, with 7 bases in the middle. CDR3 sequence reads: CASSEAGGNEKLFF. The DNA for the CDR3 is TGTGCCAGCAGTGAAGCGGGGGGGAATGAAAAACTGTTTTTT.

V and J are TRBV11-2 and TRBJ2-7, with D perhaps matching TRBD2 (5 bases). Trimming took 2 bases from V and 2 from J, leaving 10 bases between them. The CDR3 covers 14 residues. In germline, CDR1 is SGHAT, CDR2 FQNNGV. CDR3 DNA: TGTGCCAGCAGCTTAACAGACGGGGCCTACGAGCAGTACTTC. It yields the protein CASSLTDGAYEQYF. The whole variable domain, filled in from reference TRBV11-2 and TRBJ2-7, reads EAGVAQSPRYKIIEKRQSVAFWCNPISGHATLYWYQQILGQGPKLLIQFQNNGVVDDSQLPKDRFSAERLKGVDSTLKIQPAKLEDSAVYLCASSLTDGAYEQYFGPGTRLTVT.

The V gene is TRBV28, the J gene TRBJ2-3; no clear D. Trimming took 2 bases from V and 0 from J, leaving 6 bases between them. Germline lookup yields CDR1 MDHEN and CDR2 SYDVKM. The CDR3 runs 14 residues. The CDR3 reads CASSLITSTDTQYF. The CDR3 nucleotides are TGTGCCAGCAGTTTAATTACTAGCACAGATACGCAGTATTTT.

The chain recombines TRBV24-1 with TRBJ2-7, with 8 bases that match TRBD1. The germline CDR1 and CDR2 sequences are KGHDR and SFDVKD. The CDR3 is made up of 13 amino acids. V lost 10 bases to trimming and J lost 3 bases; unmatched junction nucleotides: 7. The CDR3, as DNA: TGTGCCACTCAAGGACAGGGAGACTACGAGCAGTACTTC. It encodes CATQGQGDYEQYF.

The V and J genes are TRBV4-1 and TRBJ2-7, with no clear D. The CDR3 has 14 residues. Trimming shortened V by 1 base and J by 0 bases, and 7 bases separated the two germline ends. Germline CDR1 and CDR2: MGHRA and YSYEKL. In nucleotides, the CDR3 is TGCGCCAGCAGCCAAGTAACTAACTCCTACGAGCAGTACTTC. As protein: CASSQVTNSYEQYF.

V usage is TRBV7-8 and J usage is TRBJ2-4, with 7 bases matching TRBD1. There are 12 residues in the CDR3. V trimming: 6 bases; J trimming: 6 bases; junction bases outside the gene matches: 2. Germline V gene sequence: CDR1 SGHVS, CDR2 FQNEAQ. The CDR3 sequence is CASRGQLNIQYF. The CDR3 DNA follows: TGTGCCAGCAGGGGACAGCTAAACATTCAGTACTTC.